Sequencing of this TCR beta chain was carried out in a study of blood T cells in healthy people across ages. Findings of the study overall: Per million T cells, the diversity of TCR beta decreased roughly linearly as age advanced.

PCR was performed a second time for about 7 to 12 cycles using a sample-barcoded 5' primer and a J-beta primer mix. From the 5' RACE reads, TCRdb called clonotypes with MiXCR, one entry per CDR3 protein. The repertoire holds about 690,000 distinct CDR3 sequences, with approximately 40% as singletons. As for this clonotype: Antigen: not known. A read error may account for a junction end that differs from germline.

The CDR3 totals 13 residues. Germline V lookup: CDR1 GTSNPN, CDR2 SVGIG (reference sequence). The TCR comes from a man older than 75 in good health. Sequencing input: blood. This chain connects TRBV30 to TRBJ2-3; no clear D gene. The CDR3 DNA sequence: TGCGCCTTAGACCCCAACCCCACAGATACGCAGTATTTT. It codes for CALDPNPTDTQYF. Full variable domain (missing parts from reference TRBV30 and TRBJ2-3): SQTIHQWPATLVQPVGSPLSLECTVEGTSNPNLYWYRQAAGRGLQLLFYSVGIGQISSEVPQNLSASRPQDRQFILSSKKLLLSDSGFYLCALDPNPTDTQYFGPGTRLTVL.